These 29 T cell receptor beta chains originate from one sample sequenced in a study of shared clonotypes between healthy human individuals (dated by TCRdb to the early 2020s). Preparation of the library involved the immunoSEQ multiplex PCR assay. TCRdb provides this immuneACCESS table in a form limited to in-frame rearrangements. Some clones are lacking; in checked studies, under half of them reflect an unresolved V gene, and why the rest are absent is not known. The sample table shows under 1,900,000 clones, and approximately 98.5% are seen once. The biggest ten clones account for 0.36% of the sample. Input material: naive CD4+ T cells sorted from blood. The cell subset or site tag for this specimen amounts to: CD45RA+ positively selected. These receptors all come from a man in his thirties or forties in good health.

V gene TRBV9 combines with J gene TRBJ2-1, with 13 positions matching TRBD2. Germline CDR1 is SGDLS and CDR2 is YYNGEE. J was trimmed by 7 bases and V by 4 bases; bases with no gene match: 8. The CDR3 sequence is 16 residues long. The CDR3 sequence is CASSLGLAGVVNEQFF. The CDR3 nucleotides are TGTGCCAGCAGCCTCGGACTAGCGGGAGTGGTTAATGAGCAGTTCTTC. The variable domain in full, completed from reference TRBV9 and TRBJ2-1, reads DSGVTQTPKHLITATGQRVTLRCSPRSGDLSVYWYQQSLDQGLQFLIQYYNGEERAKGNILERFSAQQFPDLHSELNLSSLELGDSALYFCASSLGLAGVVNEQFFGPGTRLTVL.

The chain recombines TRBV27 with TRBJ1-2; 7 bases line up with TRBD1. Losses at the gene ends were 7 bases for V and 4 bases for J; bases not matched to a gene: 24. This CDR3 contains 19 residues. The germline V gene has CDR1 MNHEY and CDR2 SMNVEV (reference sequence). The CDR3: CASTLRLARGGERFYGYTF. CDR3 nucleotide sequence: TGTGCCAGCACCCTCCGGTTAGCCAGGGGGGGAGAACGATTCTATGGCTACACCTTC.

In its sample, this clone was seen once. Other DNA sequences in the same sample also yield this CDR3. The DNA of the CDR3 is TGCGCCAGCAGCTTGGAAGGGTTCGAGCAGTACTTC. Translated, it gives CASSLEGFEQYF. The rearrangement joins TRBV5-1 to TRBJ2-7, with unresolved D. The CDR3 runs to 12 residues. The germline V gene has CDR1 SGHRS and CDR2 YFSETQ. The V and J ends lost 0 bases and 6 bases respectively, with 7 bases between them.

The chain recombines TRBV5-1 with TRBJ2-7, with TRBD2 matching over 8 bases. Germline CDR1 SGHRS, CDR2 YFSETQ. The CDR3 contains 16 residues. V was pared by 0 bases and J by 4 bases, with 9 bases of the junction left unmatched. CDR3 DNA: TGCGCCAGCAGCTTGGCCAATGCGGGAGGTCGGTACGAGCAGTACTTC. Its protein product is CASSLANAGGRYEQYF.

J is TRBJ2-3 and V is TRBV5-1; tentatively, D is TRBD2 (5 bases). Trimming left V 0 bases short and J 0 bases short, with 14 bases between. Looked up from germline, CDR1 is SGHRS and CDR2 is YFSETQ. CDR3 length: 17 residues. For the CDR3, the DNA is TGCGCCAGCAGCTTGGTCCAGCGGATCCCTAGCACAGATACGCAGTATTTT. Protein: CASSLVQRIPSTDTQYF.

The V gene is TRBV6-1, the J gene TRBJ2-7, with 11 bases matching TRBD1. J was trimmed by 0 bases and V by 2 bases; bases with no gene match: 9. The V gene's germline CDR1 is MNHNS and CDR2 SASEGT. The CDR3 length is 18 residues. CDR3 DNA: TGTGCCAGCAGTGAAAGGGACAGGGGGACCTTGACCTCCTACGAGCAGTACTTC. Its protein product is CASSERDRGTLTSYEQYF.

The V and J genes are TRBV7-9 and TRBJ2-1; TRBD2 matches at 7 bases. The CDR3 spans 17 residues. J was trimmed by 4 bases and V by 0 bases; bases with no gene match: 9. Germline V lookup: CDR1 SEHNR, CDR2 FQNEAQ (reference sequence). The CDR3 sequence is CASSLAGRAGVYNEQFF. CDR3 nucleotide sequence: TGTGCCAGCAGCTTAGCGGGGCGCGCGGGAGTTTACAATGAGCAGTTCTTC.

This sequence joins TRBV5-1 and TRBJ1-1; 8 bases line up with TRBD1. Germline lookup yields CDR1 SGHRS and CDR2 YFSETQ. The CDR3 covers 17 residues. V shed 0 bases, J shed 3 bases, and the junction held 10 bases outside the gene matches. As DNA, the CDR3 is TGCGCCAGCAGCTTGGTCGGACAGGGCATGGGAGACACTGAAGCTTTCTTT. As protein: CASSLVGQGMGDTEAFF.

Remarks on this clone: This specimen includes other DNA sequences encoding the same CDR3. This chain uses TRBV18 with TRBJ2-7; 9 nucleotides agree with TRBD1. Trimming took 1 base from V and 5 from J; bases not matched to a gene: 0. Germline-derived CDR1 and CDR2 are KGHSH and LQKENI. The CDR3 runs 13 residues. The CDR3 bases are TGTGCCAGCTCACCACGGACAGGGGACGAGCAGTACTTC. It is translated as CASSPRTGDEQYF.

The count of this clone is one. CDR3 residues: CASTQSLGGELFF. CDR3 DNA sequence: TGTGCCAGCACCCAGAGCCTCGGAGGGGAGCTGTTTTTT. The chain combines TRBV14 with TRBJ2-2; no clear D gene. V lost 7 bases, J lost 8 bases, and 14 bases lay in between. The CDR3 has 13 residues. CDR1 SGHDN and CDR2 FVKESK come from the germline V gene.

J is TRBJ1-1 and V is TRBV5-6; a weak D match, TRBD1 (5 bases). V lost 4 bases to trimming and J lost 1 base, with 20 bases between them. The CDR3 spans 17 residues. Germline V gives CDR1 SGHDT, CDR2 YYEEEE. The CDR3 nucleotides read TGTGCCAGCAGCAGGGCTCCGGGACGTGTGAGGAACACTGAAGCTTTCTTT. Residues: CASSRAPGRVRNTEAFF.

The chain joins TRBV29-1 to TRBJ1-5; no clear D. The CDR3 runs to 16 residues. Germline V gene data show CDR1 as SQVTM and CDR2 as ANQGSEA. Trimming shortened V by 4 bases and J by 2 bases, and 18 bases separated the two germline ends. CDR3 coding DNA: TGCAGCGTTGTTTGGCAGGTTAAGGTCGGCAATCAGCCCCAGCATTTT. Its protein product is CSVVWQVKVGNQPQHF.

This clone was found once. The chain couples TRBV5-4 to TRBJ2-6, with D unresolved. CDR3 size: 13 residues. Trimming pared 8 bases from V and 2 bases from J, leaving 8 bases between. Germline CDR1 and CDR2: SGHNT and YYREEE (reference sequence). The CDR3 nucleotides are TGTGCCAGTCTATCCCCTGGGGCCAACGTCCTGACTTTC. This encodes CASLSPGANVLTF.

As regards this clone: Other DNA sequences within the sample encode an identical CDR3. The chain combines TRBV5-1 with TRBJ2-2; maybe TRBD2 (5 bases). The germline V gene has CDR1 SGHRS and CDR2 YFSETQ. Trimming removed 0 bases at V and 4 bases at J, with 10 bases between. The CDR3 has 15 amino acids. CDR3 loop: CASSLAGVGTGELFF. CDR3 nucleotides: TGCGCCAGCAGCTTGGCCGGGGTTGGCACCGGGGAGCTGTTTTTT.

In this sample, this clone turned up once. The chain carries TRBV18 and TRBJ2-1; TRBD1 matches 7 bases. The CDR3 covers 18 residues. Germline V gene sequence: CDR1 KGHSH, CDR2 LQKENI. Trimming removed 3 bases from V and 2 bases from J; junction bases left unmatched: 13. Here the CDR3 reads CASSPKTTTGATYNEQFF. In DNA, the CDR3 is TGTGCCAGCTCACCGAAAACCACTACAGGGGCCACCTACAATGAGCAGTTCTTC.

The V call is TRBV29-1, the J call TRBJ2-7; 9 nucleotides line up with TRBD1. The length of the CDR3 is 12 residues. The trim removed 7 bases at V and 3 bases at J, leaving 4 bases unmatched. CDR1 SQVTM and CDR2 ANQGSEA come from the germline V gene. CDR3 region: CSAGTGIYEQYF. The DNA for the CDR3 is TGCAGCGCCGGGACAGGGATCTACGAGCAGTACTTC.

CDR3 sequence: CASSVVGSGSRNNEQFF. CDR3 sequence (DNA): TGTGCCAGCAGCGTAGTTGGGTCTGGTTCTAGGAACAATGAGCAGTTCTTC. The chain combines TRBV9 with TRBJ2-1; D call uncertain. CDR1 is SGDLS and CDR2 is YYNGEE in the germline V gene. This CDR3 spans 17 amino acids. The V and J ends lost 0 bases and 5 bases respectively, with 18 bases between them.

The table lists this clone with a count of one. The genes are TRBV6-1 and TRBJ2-7; a weak D match, TRBD2 (5 bases). CDR1 and CDR2 from the germline V gene are MNHNS and SASEGT. This CDR3 has 14 residues. V lost 1 base, J lost 0 bases, and 7 bases lay in between. The CDR3 DNA reads TGTGCCAGCAGTGAAGGCGGACTCTCCTACGAGCAGTACTTC. Translation: CASSEGGLSYEQYF.

V usage is TRBV7-9 and J usage is TRBJ1-1, with D unclear. Deletions cut 1 base from V and 3 bases from J, with 9 bases between. Germline CDR1 and CDR2: SEHNR and FQNEAQ (reference sequence). The CDR3 length is 14 residues. The DNA of the CDR3 is TGTGCCAGCAGCTTAGAGGCAGCCCACACTGAAGCTTTCTTT. Protein product: CASSLEAAHTEAFF.

On this clone: The sample contains more than one DNA sequence encoding this CDR3. The J gene is TRBJ2-1, the V gene TRBV14; D gene ambiguous. CDR1 is SGHDN, CDR2 FVKESK, per germline. V lost 0 bases, J lost 5 bases, and 5 bases lay in between. CDR3 length: 13 residues. The CDR3 is CASSQDLDNEQFF. The CDR3 bases are TGTGCCAGCAGCCAAGATTTGGACAATGAGCAGTTCTTC.

The table lists this clone with a count of one. The J gene is TRBJ2-2, the V gene TRBV5-6; 7 bases are a match to TRBD1. V trimming: 0 bases; J trimming: 4 bases; junction bases outside the gene matches: 6. The CDR3 is made up of 16 amino acids. Germline V gives CDR1 SGHDT, CDR2 YYEEEE. This CDR3 reads CASSLDRGRLTGELFF. CDR3 nucleotides: TGTGCCAGCAGCTTGGACAGGGGCCGCCTCACCGGGGAGCTGTTTTTT.

This clone was detected once. The V call is TRBV7-2, the J call TRBJ2-7, with 12 bases aligning to TRBD2. CDR1 SGHTA and CDR2 FQGNSA come from the germline V gene. There are 14 residues in the CDR3. V shed 5 bases and J 7 bases; nucleotides not matched to a gene: 6. CDR3 in DNA: TGTGCCAGCAGCGGGAAAGGACTAGCGGGGGAGCAGTACTTC. This codes for CASSGKGLAGEQYF.

The rearrangement uses TRBV5-1 and TRBJ2-7; the match to TRBD2 covers 10 bases. Germline loops: CDR1 SGHRS, CDR2 YFSETQ. This CDR3 has 14 residues. V lost 1 base and J lost 10; bases outside the gene matches: 8. CDR3 amino acids: CASSLITSGDSQYF. In nucleotides, the CDR3 is TGCGCCAGCAGCTTGATTACTAGCGGGGACTCACAGTACTTC.

This clone appeared a single time. The gene calls are TRBV9 and TRBJ2-1; D not certain. The CDR3 is 16 residues long. Germline loops: CDR1 SGDLS, CDR2 YYNGEE. The V and J ends lost 2 bases and 0 bases respectively, with 12 bases between them. For the CDR3, the DNA is TGTGCCAGCAGCGTGGTGACGGATAGCTCCTACAATGAGCAGTTCTTC. Protein sequence: CASSVVTDSSYNEQFF.

The count of this clone is one. V and J are TRBV14 and TRBJ2-1; 9 nucleotides match TRBD2. The CDR3 is 15 residues long. The trim removed 4 bases at V and 9 bases at J, leaving 10 bases unmatched. Germline CDR1 SGHDN, CDR2 FVKESK. The chain's CDR3 is CASSLLAGVGSEQFF. The CDR3 nucleotides are TGTGCCAGCAGCCTTTTAGCGGGAGTGGGGAGTGAGCAGTTCTTC.

J is TRBJ1-1 and V is TRBV2; TRBD1 is a possible D gene (6 bases). CDR1 and CDR2 (germline): SNHLY, FYNNEI. Trimming stripped 6 bases from V and 4 bases from J, with 15 bases between. The CDR3 is 14 residues long. The CDR3 nucleotides read TGTGCCAGCAGCCGGACCGGGGGCGGCACTGAAGCTTTCTTT. Protein: CASSRTGGGTEAFF.

This chain uses TRBV14 with TRBJ2-2; D possibly corresponds to TRBD1 (6 bases). CDR3 length: 20 amino acids. Trimming removed 0 bases from V and 0 bases from J, with 20 bases in between. The germline CDR1 and CDR2 sequences are SGHDN and FVKESK. The CDR3 sequence is CASSQEGQWGSRTNTGELFF. The CDR3 DNA sequence: TGTGCCAGCAGCCAAGAAGGACAGTGGGGATCTCGGACGAACACCGGGGAGCTGTTTTTT.

The chain combines TRBV15 with TRBJ2-7; 9 bases line up with TRBD1. After removal of 1 base from V and 1 base from J, the junction contained 8 bases not matched to a gene. This CDR3 is 17 amino acids long. Germline V gene lookup returns CDR1 LNHNV and CDR2 YYDKDF (reference sequence). The CDR3 sequence is CATSRGRRDRVSYEQYF. In DNA, the CDR3 is TGTGCCACCAGCAGAGGAAGGCGGGACAGGGTATCCTACGAGCAGTACTTC.

V usage is TRBV7-8 and J usage is TRBJ2-1; D unclear. The CDR3 is 12 amino acids. CDR1 is SGHVS, CDR2 FQNEAQ, per germline. V shed 2 bases and J shed 9 bases, with 8 bases lying between them. The CDR3 coding sequence is TGTGCCAGCAGCTTAATGCACGGTGAGCAGTTCTTC. Translated: CASSLMHGEQFF.